A single sample is the source of the 9 T cell receptor beta chains below, sequenced in a study of cytomegalovirus exposure and HLA in healthy donors. PCR used 60 Vbeta primers and 13 Jbeta primers. Profiled with immunoSEQ multiplex PCR; TCRdb holds only in-frame clones, not every one. The table has 150,000 to 200,000 clones, roughly 72% seen once; the top ten hold 1.5% to 2%. The sample comprised PBMCs. These receptors came from a man aged 25-40 years in good health and CMV-seronegative.

The gene calls are TRBV5-6 and TRBJ1-2; D is perhaps TRBD1 (5 bases). Germline V gene data show CDR1 as SGHDT and CDR2 as YYEEEE. The CDR3 is made up of 13 amino acids. With 2 bases removed from V and 5 bases from J, the gap between germline ends came to 10 bases. The CDR3, as DNA: TGTGCCAGCAGCTTAGGGGCTTCTTATGGCTACACCTTC. It is translated as CASSLGASYGYTF. Full variable domain (rest looked up from reference TRBV5-6 and TRBJ1-2): DAGVTQSPTHLIKTRGQQVTLRCSPKSGHDTVSWYQQALGQGPQFIFQYYEEEERQRGNFPDRFSGHQFPNYSSELNVNALLLGDSALYLCASSLGASYGYTFGSGTRLTVV.

This chain joins TRBV25-1 and TRBJ2-7, with 8 bases lining up with TRBD1. V dropped 7 bases and J dropped 5; count of bases not matched to a gene: 7. Germline values: CDR1 MGHDK, CDR2 SYGVNS. This CDR3 spans 13 amino acids. CDR3 protein: CASTGQGFHEQYF. DNA for the CDR3: TGTGCCAGCACTGGACAGGGTTTCCACGAGCAGTACTTC.

The rearrangement links TRBV11-2 to TRBJ2-2; D is unresolved. Germline values: CDR1 SGHAT, CDR2 FQNNGV. CDR3 length: 13 residues. V lost 5 bases to trimming and J lost 4 bases, with 8 bases between them. The CDR3 nucleotides are TGTGCCAGCAGCCGCACAGTCACCGGGGAGCTGTTTTTT. Amino acids: CASSRTVTGELFF. Complete variable domain (other parts from reference TRBV11-2 and TRBJ2-2): EAGVAQSPRYKIIEKRQSVAFWCNPISGHATLYWYQQILGQGPKLLIQFQNNGVVDDSQLPKDRFSAERLKGVDSTLKIQPAKLEDSAVYLCASSRTVTGELFFGEGSRLTVL.

DNA for the CDR3: TGTGCCAGCCGAACACTAGCGGGAGTGAACATTCAGTACTTC. It encodes CASRTLAGVNIQYF. The J gene is TRBJ2-4, the V gene TRBV2; 11 nucleotides agree with TRBD2. The germline CDR1 and CDR2 sequences are SNHLY and FYNNEI. The trim removed 8 bases at V and 7 bases at J, leaving 7 bases unmatched. The CDR3 spans 14 residues.

The chain employs TRBV27 and TRBJ1-5, with D perhaps matching TRBD1 (5 bases). The germline gives CDR1 MNHEY, CDR2 SMNVEV (reference sequence). There are 15 residues in the CDR3. Trimming left V 6 bases short and J 4 bases short, with 16 bases between. CDR3 in amino acids: CASSSEGPKNQPQHF. CDR3 DNA sequence: TGTGCCAGCAGCTCGGAGGGGCCGAAAAATCAGCCCCAGCATTTT.

The chain carries TRBV9 and TRBJ1-3, with TRBD1 as a possible D gene (5 bases). The CDR3 runs 16 residues. V was shortened by 4 bases and J by 0 bases, with 14 bases between the two germline ends. In germline, CDR1 is SGDLS, CDR2 YYNGEE. The CDR3 sequence is CASSRGGAGSGNTIYF. The DNA for the CDR3 is TGTGCCAGCAGCAGGGGAGGGGCCGGCTCTGGAAACACCATATATTTT.

The gene calls are TRBV29-1 and TRBJ2-2, with a tentative D call TRBD2 (5 bases). There are 16 residues in the CDR3. The V end lost 5 bases, the J end lost 0 bases, and 16 bases lay between the germline ends. Germline loops: CDR1 SQVTM, CDR2 ANQGSEA. CDR3 coding DNA: TGCAGCGTTCTCCCCGAGGGCGCCCCGAACACCGGGGAGCTGTTTTTT. Amino acid sequence: CSVLPEGAPNTGELFF.

In its sample, this clone was seen once. The CDR3 sequence is CASSPAGGGNTIYF. Written as DNA, the CDR3 is TGTGCCAGCAGCCCCGCAGGGGGCGGAAACACCATATATTTT. The chain couples TRBV7-6 to TRBJ1-3; 8 nucleotides match TRBD1. The CDR3 has 14 residues. Per germline, CDR1 SGHVS and CDR2 FNYEAQ. Trimming cost V 5 bases and J 4 bases; bases outside gene matches: 4.

This CDR3 reads CASSFPFYEQYF. The CDR3 bases are TGTGCCAGCAGTTTCCCCTTCTACGAGCAGTACTTC. This chain connects TRBV28 to TRBJ2-7; the D is unclear. In germline, CDR1 is MDHEN, CDR2 SYDVKM. This CDR3 region has 12 residues. The ends were cut back, 3 bases at V and 3 bases at J, with 6 bases in the middle.